These T cell receptor beta chains were read from a single sample in a study of blood T cell repertoires in COVID-19. Sequenced by immunoSEQ multiplex PCR; TCRdb stores in-frame clones only, minus some. The profile shows 300,000 to 350,000 clones, over 80% of them singletons. Sequencing used PBMCs or T cells enriched from blood (not recorded which). Receptor source: a young man who had recovered from COVID-19. Each CDR3 is given with its conserved first and last residue. Each record gives: clone size, V gene, CDR3 protein. Clone size is stated in some rows and not others, as once, few, many or a class when expanded.

-,TRBV19,CASSATDRVNEKLFF
-,TRBV28,CASSHPGGGGEQFF
-,TRBV2,CASRGWTVDSGNTIYF
-,TRBV13,CASSLGRYNSPLHF
-,TRBV10-1,CASSEKQGAGYEQYF
-,TRBV6-5,CASRTGGYNTEAFF
-,TRBV28,CASSLQGNLFMNTEAFF
-,TRBV11-2,CASSLDQTGPESYSNQPQHF
once,TRBV9,CASSVGTGGLRAGELFF
-,TRBV29-1,CSVEWTSGELFF
-,TRBV18,CASSGSGGPRTDTQYF
once,TRBV27,CASSLSGGPYNEQFF